The 8 T cell receptor beta chains presented below share a single source sample, sequenced in a study of CD8 T cells in Susac syndrome. RNA, at about 0.45 to 1 ug, was reverse transcribed with random hexamers. TCRdb re-called the immunoSEQ multiplex PCR reads through MiXCR, storing one row per CDR3 protein. The repertoire has approximately 190,000 distinct CDR3 sequences, approximately 93% of them found once; the top ten carry 0.095% to 0.12%. Sequencing was performed on CD4+ T cells from PBMCs. The receptor set was obtained from a human donor in good health.

The chain joins TRBV20-1 to TRBJ2-5, with 10 bases lining up with TRBD1. The germline gives CDR1 DFQATT, CDR2 SNEGSKA (reference sequence). Trimming at V came to 6 bases and at J to 7 bases, leaving 17 bases not matched to a gene. This CDR3 has 16 residues. The CDR3 DNA is TGCAGTGCCCGTCCCGGGACAGGGGTGGGACCCGGGACCCAGTACTTC. Its translation: CSARPGTGVGPGTQYF.

The V gene is TRBV29-1, the J gene TRBJ1-2; D ambiguous. V dropped 5 bases and J dropped 2 bases, with 12 bases sitting between them. Germline CDR1 reads SQVTM; CDR2 reads ANQGSEA. The CDR3 covers 13 residues. The CDR3 sequence is CSVPREVNYGYTF. For the CDR3, the DNA is TGCAGCGTTCCCCGAGAAGTAAACTATGGCTACACCTTC.

The chain recombines TRBV19 with TRBJ1-5; D is perhaps TRBD1 (6 bases). Germline values: CDR1 LNHDA, CDR2 SQIVND (reference sequence). The germline V and J ends were trimmed by 4 bases and 10 bases, with 17 bases remaining between them. The CDR3 extends over 14 amino acids. The CDR3 protein is CASSTAGDSGPQHF. The CDR3 nucleotides read TGTGCCAGTAGTACAGCAGGGGACTCGGGCCCCCAGCATTTT.

V usage is TRBV18 and J usage is TRBJ2-6; tentative D call: TRBD2 (5 bases). Germline assignment: CDR1 KGHSH and CDR2 LQKENI. V was trimmed by 3 bases and J by 0 bases, leaving 12 bases between them. The CDR3 has 17 residues. Here the CDR3 DNA reads TGTGCCAGCTCACCGTCGTTTGGGAGCTCTGGGGCCAACGTCCTGACTTTC. The encoded protein is CASSPSFGSSGANVLTF.

V is TRBV15 and J is TRBJ1-1; D uncertain. The V end lost 1 base, the J end lost 8 bases, and 8 bases lay between the germline ends. Germline V lookup: CDR1 LNHNV, CDR2 YYDKDF (reference sequence). The length of the CDR3 is 12 residues. CDR3 in amino acids: CATSRGQFEAFF. The CDR3, as DNA: TGTGCCACCAGCAGAGGACAATTCGAAGCTTTCTTT.

This chain uses TRBV5-6 with TRBJ2-3; 8 bases fit TRBD1. With 1 base clipped from V and 4 bases from J, the junction kept 5 bases outside the gene matches. Looked up from germline, CDR1 is SGHDT and CDR2 is YYEEEE. The CDR3 contains 15 residues. For the CDR3, the DNA is TGTGCCAGCAGCTTGACGTTACAGGGGGCAGATACGCAGTATTTT. Translating it yields CASSLTLQGADTQYF.

The chain has TRBV7-9 and TRBJ2-3; D remains ambiguous. The CDR3 has 12 amino acids. Germline V gene sequence: CDR1 SEHNR, CDR2 FQNEAQ (reference sequence). Trimming cost V 5 bases and J 5 bases, with 8 bases left between them. The CDR3 coding sequence is TGTGCCAGCAGCAAGACCTTAGATACGCAGTATTTT. Translated: CASSKTLDTQYF.

The chain uses TRBV20-1 and TRBJ2-2, with D uncertain. This CDR3 region has 14 residues. Germline V gene lookup returns CDR1 DFQATT and CDR2 SNEGSKA (reference sequence). The ends were cut back, 0 bases at V and 13 bases at J, with 18 bases in the middle. The CDR3 region has the DNA TGCAGTGCTAGAGATCTCGGCGGTTTGGGCGGGCTGTTTTTT. Its translation: CSARDLGGLGGLFF.